In its sample, the clone carrying this T cell receptor beta chain was seen many times. Its cognate antigen is unknown. The germline CDR1 and CDR2 sequences are SGHTA and FQGNSA. Trimming pared 0 bases from V and 5 bases from J, leaving 10 bases between. CDR3 length equals 15 residues. This sample stems from a study of T cell repertoires in cytomegalovirus infection. Study details: Recently identified HLA-C-restricted CMV epitopes and well-studied HLA-B-restricted CMV epitopes were used by the study. Signatures in public TCR beta sequences pointed to both CMV infection and matching HLA type. Study findings and constraints: It was HLA-C-restricted CMV-specific TCR beta clonotypes that dominated the response ex vivo.

Using its own MiXCR run on the reads, TCRdb lists one record per CDR3 protein. The sample holds hundreds of thousands of distinct CDR3 sequences; roughly 31% are singletons and the top ten take roughly 13%. The source material was cultured CD8+ T cells from PBMCs, sampled from culture after CMV antigen stimulation. V gene TRBV7-2 combines with J gene TRBJ1-4, with D possibly matching TRBD1 (5 bases). The TCR originated in a human donor in good health (CMV status not recorded). Some clones in this sample may be carry-over from other donors' samples. Here the CDR3 reads CASSLAGTENEKLFF. CDR3 in DNA: TGTGCCAGCAGCTTAGCCGGGACGGAGAATGAAAAACTGTTTTTT.